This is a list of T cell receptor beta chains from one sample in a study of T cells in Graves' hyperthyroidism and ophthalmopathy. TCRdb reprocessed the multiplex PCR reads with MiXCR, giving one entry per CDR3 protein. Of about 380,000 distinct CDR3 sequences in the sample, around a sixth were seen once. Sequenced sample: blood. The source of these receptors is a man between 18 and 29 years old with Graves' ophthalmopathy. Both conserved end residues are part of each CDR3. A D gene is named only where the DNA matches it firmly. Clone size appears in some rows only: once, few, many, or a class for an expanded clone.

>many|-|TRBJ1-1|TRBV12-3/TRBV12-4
TGTGCCAGCAGCCAACCTGACCTAATGAACACTGAAGCTTTCTTT
CASSQPDLMNTEAFF
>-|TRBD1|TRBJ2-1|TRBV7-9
TGTGCCAGCAGCCCCGGACAGGGTGACAATGAGCAGTTCTTC
CASSPGQGDNEQFF
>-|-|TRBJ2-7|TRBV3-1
TGTGCCAGCAGCCAAGGTTTAGCGGCCTCCTACGAGCAGTACTTC
CASSQGLAASYEQYF
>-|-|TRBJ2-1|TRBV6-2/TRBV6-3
TGTGCCAGCAGGAGACATCTTCCAAATGAGCAGTTCTTC
CASRRHLPNEQFF
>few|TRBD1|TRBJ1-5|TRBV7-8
TGTGCCAGCAGCTTATTAGGACAGGGTAATCAGCCCCAGCATTTT
CASSLLGQGNQPQHF
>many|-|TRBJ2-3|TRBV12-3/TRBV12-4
TGTGCCACCCACCCCATGGCCACAGATACGCAGTATTTT
CATHPMATDTQYF
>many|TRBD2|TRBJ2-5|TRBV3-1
TGTGCCAGCAGCCAGCGGGGGGGCCGGCAAGAGACCCAGTACTTC
CASSQRGGRQETQYF
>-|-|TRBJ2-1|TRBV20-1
TGCAGTGCTAGAGACCCGGGAGGGGGCGGCCCAAGCTCCTACAATGAGCAGTTCTTC
CSARDPGGGGPSSYNEQFF
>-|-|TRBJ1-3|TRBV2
TGTGCCAGCAGTGTGGACCTAGGAAACACCATATATTTT
CASSVDLGNTIYF
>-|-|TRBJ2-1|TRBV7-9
TGTGCCAGCAGCTTAGTGCTAGTGAGCAATGAGCAGTTCTTC
CASSLVLVSNEQFF
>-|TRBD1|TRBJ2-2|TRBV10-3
TGTGCCATCAGTGCGACGGGACAGGGGGCGGGGGAGCTGCTTTTT
CAISATGQGAGELLF
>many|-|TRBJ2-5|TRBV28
TGTGCCTCCTCCTGGACCGATCAAGAGACCCAGTACTTC
CASSWTDQETQYF
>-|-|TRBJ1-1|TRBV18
TGTGCCAACTCACTGGACTTGAGCACTGAAGCTTTCTTT
CANSLDLSTEAFF
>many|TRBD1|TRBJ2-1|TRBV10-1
TGCGCCAGCAGTACCGGGACAGATTCCTACAATGAGCAGTTCTTC
CASSTGTDSYNEQFF
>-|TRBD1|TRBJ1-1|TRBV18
TGTGCCAGCTCACAAGGACAGGGACGTGTGAACACTGAAGCTTTCTTT
CASSQGQGRVNTEAFF
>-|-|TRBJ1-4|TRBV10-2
TGCGCCAGCATTCGAGGCCTAGCAACTAATGAAAAACTGTTTTTT
CASIRGLATNEKLFF
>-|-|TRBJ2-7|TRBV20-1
TGCAGTGCTAGAAATGCCCCGGCGGAGTGGGACGAGCGGTACTTC
CSARNAPAEWDERYF
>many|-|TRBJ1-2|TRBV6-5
TGTGCCAGCAGGGGGCTCGGAACGTACTATGGCTACACCTTC
CASRGLGTYYGYTF
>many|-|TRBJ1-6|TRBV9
TGTGCCAGCAGCCCCGGGGCGTTAGCTCGTATCGGTTCACCCCTCCACTTT
CASSPGALARIGSPLHF
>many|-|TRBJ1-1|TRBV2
TGTGCCAGCAGTGAGACAGGAGGGACTGAAGCTTTCTTT
CASSETGGTEAFF
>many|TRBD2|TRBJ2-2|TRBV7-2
TGTGCCAGCGAGTGGGGACTAGCGGGGGGGAGGAACACCGGGGAGCTGTTTTTT
CASEWGLAGGRNTGELFF
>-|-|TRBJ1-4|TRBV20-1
TGCAGTGCTAGGGGGGTCCTCGTGGCAACTAATGAAAAACTGTTTTTT
CSARGVLVATNEKLFF
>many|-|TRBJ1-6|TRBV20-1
TGCAGTGCTAGAGATCCCGGGCGCACCTATAATTCACCCCTCCACTTT
CSARDPGRTYNSPLHF
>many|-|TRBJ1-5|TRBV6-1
TGTGCCAGCGGGGAAAACGATCAGCCCCAGCATTTT
CASGENDQPQHF
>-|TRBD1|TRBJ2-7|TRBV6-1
TGTGCCAGCAGAGAGGGGACAGGGTCCTACGAGCAGTACTTC
CASREGTGSYEQYF
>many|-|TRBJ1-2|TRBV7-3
TGTGCCAGCAGCTTATCCAGGGAAGCTGGCTACACCTTC
CASSLSREAGYTF
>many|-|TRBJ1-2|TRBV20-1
TGCAGTGCTAGATACGGGGAGTCCTATGGCTACACCTTC
CSARYGESYGYTF
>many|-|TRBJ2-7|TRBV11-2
TGTGCCAGCAGCTTAGACCCCGAGCAGTACTTC
CASSLDPEQYF
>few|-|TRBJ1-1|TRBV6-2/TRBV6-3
TGTGCCAGCAGTAATGGGGCGACTGAAGCTTTCTTT
CASSNGATEAFF
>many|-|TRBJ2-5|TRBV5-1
TGCGCCAGCAGCTTAGCAGCAGCAGAGACCCAGTACTTC
CASSLAAAETQYF
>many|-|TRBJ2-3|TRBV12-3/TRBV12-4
TGTGCCAGCAGTTTTAGGGCCAGCGTAGGGGGAGATACGCAGTATTTT
CASSFRASVGGDTQYF
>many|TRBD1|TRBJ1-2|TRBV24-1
TGTGCCACCAGTCATAGACAGGGATCAGGTGGCTACACCTTC
CATSHRQGSGGYTF
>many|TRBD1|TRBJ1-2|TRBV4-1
TGCGCCAGCAGCCCTGGACAGGGACGGTATGGCTACACCTTC
CASSPGQGRYGYTF
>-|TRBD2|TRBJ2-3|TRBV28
TGTGCCAGCAGGCTGACGGGAGGAGCGGGAGTCGATACGCAGTATTTT
CASRLTGGAGVDTQYF
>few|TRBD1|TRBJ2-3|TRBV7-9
TGTGCCAGCAGCTTAGGGACAGGGAGCATTCAAGGCACAGGTACGCAGTATTTT
CASSLGTGSIQGTGTQYF
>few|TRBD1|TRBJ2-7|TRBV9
TGTGCCAGCAGCGTAGGGACAGGGGGGGTCAACGAGCAGTACTTC
CASSVGTGGVNEQYF
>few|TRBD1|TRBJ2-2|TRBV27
TGTGCCAGTTTGAGGACAGGGGTCGTGAACGGGGAGCTGTTTTTT
CASLRTGVVNGELFF
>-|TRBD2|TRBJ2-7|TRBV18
TGTGCCAGCTCACCTCAAGGGACTACAAACGAGCAGTACTTC
CASSPQGTTNEQYF
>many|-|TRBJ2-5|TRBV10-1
TGCGCCAGCAGTGAAGGCACGCTTGGGAAGGAGACCCAGTACTTC
CASSEGTLGKETQYF
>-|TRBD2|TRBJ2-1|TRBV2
TGTGCCAGCAGTACCCCTAGCGGGGGGCGGGGTGAGCAGTTCTTC
CASSTPSGGRGEQFF
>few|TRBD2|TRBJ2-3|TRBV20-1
TGCAGTGCTAGAGATCTAGCGGGGGGGGGTGGAAAAAATACGCAGTATTTT
CSARDLAGGGGKNTQYF
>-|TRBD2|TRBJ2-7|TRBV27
TGTGCCAGCAGTTTATTCCCTAGCGGGGGGGCCTACGAGCAGTACTTC
CASSLFPSGGAYEQYF
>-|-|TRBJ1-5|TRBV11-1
TGTGCCAGCAGCCAAGAAGAGGGCGACAGGTTACTTCCCCAATTGCCCCAGCATTTT
CASSQEEGDRLLPQLPQHF
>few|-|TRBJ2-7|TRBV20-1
TGCAGTGCTAACCGGGACACCTACGAGCAGTACTTC
CSANRDTYEQYF
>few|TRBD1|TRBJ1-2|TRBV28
TGTGCCAGCAGTCGCCCCGGGACAGTTAACTATGGCTACACCTTC
CASSRPGTVNYGYTF